One sample yielded the 4 T cell receptor beta chains listed below, sequenced in a study of beta chain features in type 1 diabetes. Reverse transcribing all isolated RNA meant expressed TCRB transcripts were sequenced. Assay: immunoSEQ multiplex PCR; the TCRdb copy retains only in-frame clones and omits some. In the table there are roughly 400,000 clones, approximately 14% of which are singletons. The sample taken for sequencing was naive CD4+ T cells from blood. These receptors originate from a young man in good health.

The rearrangement uses TRBV5-6 and TRBJ2-1, with 7 bases matching TRBD2. The CDR3 contains 15 residues. J lost 8 bases, V lost 0 bases, and 8 bases had no gene match. Germline values: CDR1 SGHDT, CDR2 YYEEEE. Here the CDR3 reads CASSLGLAIRDEQFF. The CDR3 DNA reads as TGTGCCAGCAGCTTGGGACTAGCCATTAGGGATGAGCAGTTCTTC.

The chain joins TRBV7-3 to TRBJ2-3, with D unresolved. The CDR3 extends over 14 amino acids. V was clipped by 1 base and J by 0 bases, with 5 bases between them. In germline, CDR1 is SGHTA, CDR2 FQGTGA. CDR3 in amino acids: CASSLIPSTDTQYF. CDR3 coding DNA: TGTGCCAGCAGCTTAATCCCTAGCACAGATACGCAGTATTTT.

This clone has just a few counts. The chain links TRBV20-1 to TRBJ2-1; no clear D. The V gene's germline CDR1 is DFQATT and CDR2 SNEGSKA (reference sequence). The CDR3 has 11 amino acids. Trimming cost V 6 bases and J 6 bases, with 9 bases left between them. CDR3 amino acids: CSALRANEQFF. CDR3 nucleotides: TGCAGTGCGTTACGGGCCAATGAGCAGTTCTTC.

The CDR3 here is CASRRQGEDTQYF. In DNA form, the CDR3 reads TGTGCCAGCAGACGTCAGGGGGAAGATACGCAGTATTTT. The rearrangement links TRBV6-5 to TRBJ2-3; 7 bases are a match to TRBD1. V lost 6 bases to trimming and J lost 5 bases; unmatched junction nucleotides: 5. The V gene's germline CDR1 is MNHEY and CDR2 SVGAGI. The CDR3 is made up of 13 amino acids.